This T cell receptor beta chain appears in the sequencing data of a study of blood T cell repertoires in COVID-19. Study background: Sample material is recorded as cDNA or gDNA derived from T cells, B-cell-depleted T cells, or PBMCs.

Only in-frame clones appear in the TCRdb table, and some are missing; sequencing was by immunoSEQ multiplex PCR. The data hold tens of thousands of clones, with about 77% observed a single time. Germline values: CDR1 MNHEY, CDR2 SVGAGI. The CDR3 runs 13 residues. The ends lost 4 bases at V and 6 bases at J; junction bases unmatched: 1. Material: peripheral blood. This receptor was taken from a woman aged 70 to 79 with acute or convalescent COVID-19. The chain recombines TRBV6-5 with TRBJ1-2, with 11 bases aligning to TRBD1. CDR3 in amino acids: CASSWTGGDGYTF. CDR3 DNA sequence: TGTGCCAGCAGTTGGACAGGGGGCGATGGCTACACCTTC.